The 21 T cell receptor beta chains in this list originate from one sample, sequenced in a study of blood T cell repertoires in COVID-19. TCRdb keeps only in-frame clones here, not all; method: immunoSEQ multiplex PCR. This table has hundreds of thousands of clones, about 89% appearing once. The sequenced sample was peripheral blood. The receptors originated from a woman aged 40 to 50 who had recovered from COVID-19.

V gene TRBV19 combines with J gene TRBJ1-2; no definite D call. Germline assignment: CDR1 LNHDA and CDR2 SQIVND (reference sequence). This CDR3 has 15 residues. The ends were cut back, 5 bases at V and 7 bases at J, with 20 bases in the middle. The CDR3, as DNA: TGTGCCAGTAGTCGGGGTGGCAAAGGTTCCCCTGGCTACACCTTC. Protein sequence: CASSRGGKGSPGYTF.

The rearrangement joins TRBV4-3 to TRBJ1-5; 7 nucleotides agree with TRBD1. CDR3 size: 15 residues. Looked up from germline, CDR1 is LGHNA and CDR2 is YSLEER. The ends lost 0 bases at V and 4 bases at J; junction bases unmatched: 3. CDR3 in amino acids: CASSQDSRGNQPQHF. The CDR3 nucleotides are TGCGCCAGCAGCCAAGATAGCAGGGGGAATCAGCCCCAGCATTTT.

The chain uses TRBV6-4 and TRBJ1-4, with TRBD1 identical over 8 bases. The CDR3 loop spans 16 amino acids. Trimming at V came to 6 bases and at J to 8 bases, leaving 14 bases not matched to a gene. Germline CDR1 is MRHNA and CDR2 is SNTAGT. CDR3 in amino acids: CASRGQDHFRGEKLFF. In nucleotides, the CDR3 is TGTGCCAGCAGGGGACAGGACCACTTTCGGGGAGAAAAACTGTTTTTT.

The rearrangement uses TRBV11-3 and TRBJ2-3; 11 nucleotides line up with TRBD2. The CDR3 extends over 16 amino acids. The trim removed 5 bases at V and 5 bases at J, leaving 9 bases unmatched. Germline CDR1 is SGHNT and CDR2 is YENEEA. CDR3 sequence reads: CASSPLAGGPGDTQYF. In DNA form, the CDR3 reads TGTGCCAGCAGCCCTTTAGCGGGGGGGCCGGGAGATACGCAGTATTTT.

The V and J genes are TRBV6-6 and TRBJ1-6; TRBD1 aligns across 7 bases. CDR1 and CDR2 (germline): MNHNY, SVGAGI (reference sequence). The CDR3 has 13 amino acids. Trimming cost V 6 bases and J 10 bases; bases outside gene matches: 6. CDR3 region: CASRTGMRSPLHF. Here the CDR3 DNA reads TGTGCCAGCAGGACAGGGATGAGGTCACCCCTCCACTTT.

This chain connects TRBV19 to TRBJ2-7; weak D call: TRBD1 (6 bases). From germline, CDR1 is LNHDA and CDR2 SQIVND (reference sequence). CDR3 length: 16 residues. Trimming left V 3 bases short and J 2 bases short, with 17 bases between. CDR3: CASSIRPERDTYEQYF. Written as DNA, the CDR3 is TGTGCCAGTAGTATCCGACCGGAAAGGGACACCTACGAGCAGTACTTC.

CDR3 coding DNA: TGTGCCAGCTCACCCCGTGGAAGGGACAGGGCCCCTGAAGCTTTCTTT. Encoded protein: CASSPRGRDRAPEAFF. The J gene is TRBJ1-1, the V gene TRBV18; 9 bases map to TRBD1. V gave up 3 bases and J gave up 6 bases; unmatched junction bases: 11. The CDR3 has 16 residues. Per the germline V gene, CDR1 is KGHSH and CDR2 is LQKENI.

The rearrangement uses TRBV29-1 and TRBJ2-7; tentative D call: TRBD1 (6 bases). The germline gives CDR1 SQVTM, CDR2 ANQGSEA. The CDR3 covers 14 residues. The V end was cut by 1 base, the J end by 6 bases, with 16 bases between. The CDR3 DNA reads TGCAGCGTTGAAGGAATTAGACAGGCTGGCGAGCAGTACTTC. It yields the protein CSVEGIRQAGEQYF.

This chain links TRBV19 with TRBJ1-2; 9 nucleotides agree with TRBD1. Per germline, CDR1 LNHDA and CDR2 SQIVND (reference sequence). The CDR3 totals 14 residues. V lost 5 bases to trimming and J lost 2 bases; unmatched junction nucleotides: 3. The CDR3, as DNA: TGTGCCAGTAGTGCCGGACAGGGGAACTATGGCTACACCTTC. Encoded protein: CASSAGQGNYGYTF. The whole variable domain, filled in from reference TRBV19 and TRBJ1-2, reads DGGITQSPKYLFRKEGQNVTLSCEQNLNHDAMYWYRQDPGQGLRLIYYSQIVNDFQKGDIAEGYSVSREKKESFPLTVTSAQKNPTAFYLCASSAGQGNYGYTFGSGTRLTVV.

The rearrangement joins TRBV18 to TRBJ2-6; 12 positions agree with TRBD1. The V and J ends lost 5 bases and 2 bases, in that order; junction bases with no gene match: 16. The CDR3 has 21 amino acids. The germline gives CDR1 KGHSH, CDR2 LQKENI. DNA of the CDR3: TGTGCCAGCTCATCAACCGGGACAGGGGGCTCAGTTTTGGCTGGGGCCAACGTCCTGACTTTC. Translated: CASSSTGTGGSVLAGANVLTF.

This clone came up once. The J gene is TRBJ2-3, the V gene TRBV3-1 (or the pseudogene TRBV3-2); TRBD2 aligns across 10 bases. This CDR3 region has 16 residues. Germline CDR1 is LGHDT and CDR2 is YNNKEL (reference sequence). Unmatched junction bases numbered 9, after V lost 4 bases and J lost 5 bases. CDR3 sequence: CASSPQRSGGVDTQYF. The CDR3 DNA follows: TGTGCCAGCAGCCCCCAGCGGAGCGGGGGGGTAGATACGCAGTATTTT.

CDR3 residues: CASSVGGSGDQPQHF. CDR3 nucleotide sequence: TGTGCCAGCAGCGTAGGTGGTTCAGGGGATCAGCCCCAGCATTTT. The chain uses TRBV9 and TRBJ1-5; D possibly corresponds to TRBD1 (6 bases). Deletions cut 0 bases from V and 5 bases from J, with 12 bases between. The CDR3 extends over 15 amino acids. Germline loops: CDR1 SGDLS, CDR2 YYNGEE.

This chain uses TRBV5-1 with TRBJ1-4; 10 bases agree with TRBD1. This CDR3 spans 16 amino acids. Germline values: CDR1 SGHRS, CDR2 YFSETQ. V lost 1 base, J lost 5 bases, and 5 bases stayed unmatched. The DNA of the CDR3 is TGCGCCAGCAGCTTGTTTGGACAGGGGGAAAATGAAAAACTGTTTTTT. This translates into CASSLFGQGENEKLFF.

This clone was counted once. The V gene is TRBV5-1, the J gene TRBJ1-2; D is undetermined. Per the germline V gene, CDR1 is SGHRS and CDR2 is YFSETQ. This CDR3 region has 13 residues. Deletions cut 0 bases from V and 1 base from J, with 4 bases between. CDR3 sequence: CASSLAGNYGYTF. CDR3 in DNA: TGCGCCAGCAGCTTGGCCGGTAACTATGGCTACACCTTC.

The chain employs TRBV20-1 and TRBJ1-1; a possible D gene is TRBD1 (5 bases). V was pared by 0 bases and J by 12 bases, with 11 bases between. CDR3 length: 11 residues. Germline V gene lookup returns CDR1 DFQATT and CDR2 SNEGSKA (reference sequence). This chain's CDR3 is CSAREEGLTFF. The DNA of the CDR3 is TGCAGTGCTAGAGAGGAGGGGTTGACTTTCTTT.

The V gene is TRBV13, the J gene TRBJ2-2; a weak D match, TRBD1 (6 bases). V gave up 10 bases and J gave up 3 bases, with 15 bases separating them. This CDR3 contains 14 residues. Germline V gene sequence: CDR1 PRHDT, CDR2 FYEKMQ (reference sequence). Written as DNA, the CDR3 is TGTGCCACCAACGAACAGGGAGACACCGGGGAGCTGTTTTTT. As protein: CATNEQGDTGELFF.

This clone came up a few times. The CDR3 here is CASSGTPGENYGYTF. As DNA, the CDR3 is TGTGCCAGCAGCGGAACCCCCGGGGAGAACTATGGCTACACCTTC. The rearrangement links TRBV5-5 to TRBJ1-2; no definite D call. Trimming took off 4 bases at V and 2 bases at J, with 15 bases between the two ends. From germline, CDR1 is SGHKS and CDR2 YYEKEE (reference sequence). This CDR3 has 15 residues.

This clone was seen once. The chain combines TRBV5-5 with TRBJ1-5; weak D call: TRBD1 (5 bases). Trimming took off 0 bases at V and 3 bases at J, with 10 bases between the two ends. Germline lookup yields CDR1 SGHKS and CDR2 YYEKEE (reference sequence). The CDR3 is 15 residues long. This chain's CDR3 is CASSLAPQDNQPQHF. DNA for the CDR3: TGTGCCAGCAGCTTGGCCCCACAGGACAATCAGCCCCAGCATTTT.

On this clone itself: This may be a read error, as it is one base from a much larger clone. Other DNA variants within this sample encode the same CDR3. This chain uses TRBV5-4 with TRBJ2-3, with 10 nucleotides matching TRBD2. The CDR3 covers 15 residues. Trimming at V came to 2 bases and at J to 1 base, leaving 1 base not matched to a gene. Germline values: CDR1 SGHNT, CDR2 YYREEE (reference sequence). The CDR3 sequence: CASSLTSGGTDTQYF. CDR3 in DNA: TGTGCCAGCAGCTTAACTAGCGGGGGCACAGATACGCAGTATTTT.

V gene TRBV7-9 combines with J gene TRBJ1-2; D unclear. CDR1 SEHNR and CDR2 FQNEAQ come from the germline V gene (reference sequence). The CDR3 runs 11 residues. V was pared by 5 bases and J by 10 bases, with 11 bases between. CDR3 residues: CASSPEGPYTF. The CDR3 DNA follows: TGTGCCAGCAGCCCCGAGGGCCCCTACACCTTC. Full variable domain (rest looked up from reference TRBV7-9 and TRBJ1-2): DTGVSQNPRHKITKRGQNVTFRCDPISEHNRLYWYRQTLGQGPEFLTYFQNEAQLEKSRLLSDRFSAERPKGSFSTLEIQRTEQGDSAMYLCASSPEGPYTFGSGTRLTVV.

This clone was observed once. V is TRBV5-5 and J is TRBJ1-6, with a possible D match to TRBD1 (6 bases). Germline V CDR1 and CDR2: SGHKS, YYEKEE (reference sequence). The CDR3 spans 14 residues. V shed 5 bases and J shed 10 bases, with 16 bases lying between them. In DNA form, the CDR3 reads TGTGCCAGCAGGACGGGACAAACAAAATCACCCCTCCACTTT. Translation gives CASRTGQTKSPLHF.